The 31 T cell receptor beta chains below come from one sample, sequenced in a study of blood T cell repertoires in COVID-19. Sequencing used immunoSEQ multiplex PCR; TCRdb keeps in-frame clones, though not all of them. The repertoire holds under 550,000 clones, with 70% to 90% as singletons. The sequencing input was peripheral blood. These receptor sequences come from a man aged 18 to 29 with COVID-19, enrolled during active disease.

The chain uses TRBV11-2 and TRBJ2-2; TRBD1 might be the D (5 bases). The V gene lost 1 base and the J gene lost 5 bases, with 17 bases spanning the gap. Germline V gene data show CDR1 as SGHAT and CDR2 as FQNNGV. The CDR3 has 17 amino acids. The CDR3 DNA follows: TGTGCCAGCAGCTTAGTCCTCGGTCAGGGTAGGACCGGGGAGCTGTTTTTT. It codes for CASSLVLGQGRTGELFF.

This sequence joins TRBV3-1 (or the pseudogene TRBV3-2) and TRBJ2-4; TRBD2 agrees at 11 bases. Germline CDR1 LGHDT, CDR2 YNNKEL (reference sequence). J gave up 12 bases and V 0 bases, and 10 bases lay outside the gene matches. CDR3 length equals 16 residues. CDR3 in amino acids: CASSQERIAGGPDQYF. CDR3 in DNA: TGTGCCAGCAGCCAAGAGAGAATAGCGGGGGGGCCAGATCAGTACTTC.

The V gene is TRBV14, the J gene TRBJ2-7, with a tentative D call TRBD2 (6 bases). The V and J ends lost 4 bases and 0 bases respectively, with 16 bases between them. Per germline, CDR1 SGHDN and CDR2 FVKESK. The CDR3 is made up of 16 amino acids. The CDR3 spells CASSPRGRGSSYEQYF. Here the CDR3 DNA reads TGTGCCAGCAGCCCCCGGGGGAGAGGTAGCTCCTACGAGCAGTACTTC. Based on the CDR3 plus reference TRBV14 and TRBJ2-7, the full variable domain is EAGVTQFPSHSVIEKGQTVTLRCDPISGHDNLYWYRRVMGKEIKFLLHFVKESKQDESGMPNNRFLAERTGGTYSTLKVQPAELEDSGVYFCASSPRGRGSSYEQYFGPGTRLTVT.

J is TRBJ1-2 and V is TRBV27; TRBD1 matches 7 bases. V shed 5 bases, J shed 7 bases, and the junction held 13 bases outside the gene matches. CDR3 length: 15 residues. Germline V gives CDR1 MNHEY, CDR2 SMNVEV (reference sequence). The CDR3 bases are TGTGCCAGCAGTCTAGGACAGGCCACCACCGCTGGCTACACCTTC. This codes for CASSLGQATTAGYTF.

Here the CDR3 reads CASSIIAGFSYEQYF. For the CDR3, the DNA is TGTGCCAGTAGTATTATAGCGGGATTCTCCTACGAGCAGTACTTC. This sequence joins TRBV19 and TRBJ2-7; 8 positions match TRBD2. The J segment lost 0 bases and the V segment lost 3 bases, leaving 4 bases of the junction unmatched. In germline, CDR1 is LNHDA, CDR2 SQIVND (reference sequence). This CDR3 is 15 amino acids long.

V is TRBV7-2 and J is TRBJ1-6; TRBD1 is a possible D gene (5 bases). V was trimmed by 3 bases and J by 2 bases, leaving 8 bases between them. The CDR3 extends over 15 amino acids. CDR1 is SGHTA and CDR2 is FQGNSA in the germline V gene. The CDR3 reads CASSLSDTYNSPLHF. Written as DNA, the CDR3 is TGTGCCAGCAGCTTGTCGGACACCTATAATTCACCCCTCCACTTT. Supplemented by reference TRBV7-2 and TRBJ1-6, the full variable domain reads GAGVSQSPSNKVTEKGKDVELRCDPISGHTALYWYRQSLGQGLEFLIYFQGNSAPDKSGLPSDRFSAERTGGSVSTLTIQRTQQEDSAVYLCASSLSDTYNSPLHFGNGTRLTVT.

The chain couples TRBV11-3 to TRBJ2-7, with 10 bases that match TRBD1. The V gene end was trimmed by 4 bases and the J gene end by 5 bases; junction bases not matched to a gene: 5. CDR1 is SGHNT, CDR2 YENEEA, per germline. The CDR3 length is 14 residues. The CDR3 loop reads CASSSGTGEHEQYF. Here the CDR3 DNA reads TGTGCCAGCAGCTCCGGGACAGGGGAACACGAGCAGTACTTC.

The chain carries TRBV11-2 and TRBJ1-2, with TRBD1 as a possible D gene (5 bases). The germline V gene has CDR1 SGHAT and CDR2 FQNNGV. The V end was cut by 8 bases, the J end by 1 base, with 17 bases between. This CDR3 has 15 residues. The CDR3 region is CASRATASYNYGYTF. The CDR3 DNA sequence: TGTGCCAGCCGGGCGACAGCCTCTTATAACTATGGCTACACCTTC.

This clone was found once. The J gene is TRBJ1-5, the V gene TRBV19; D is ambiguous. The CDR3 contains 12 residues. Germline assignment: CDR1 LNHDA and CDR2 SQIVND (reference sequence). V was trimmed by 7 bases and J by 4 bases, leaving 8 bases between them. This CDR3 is CASKEGNQPQHF. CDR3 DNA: TGTGCCAGTAAGGAGGGTAATCAGCCCCAGCATTTT.

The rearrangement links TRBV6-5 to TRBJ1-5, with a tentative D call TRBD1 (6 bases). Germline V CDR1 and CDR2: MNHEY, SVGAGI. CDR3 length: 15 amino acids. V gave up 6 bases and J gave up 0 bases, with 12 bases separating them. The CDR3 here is CASRETGYSNQPQHF. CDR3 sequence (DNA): TGTGCCAGCAGGGAGACAGGTTATAGCAATCAGCCCCAGCATTTT.

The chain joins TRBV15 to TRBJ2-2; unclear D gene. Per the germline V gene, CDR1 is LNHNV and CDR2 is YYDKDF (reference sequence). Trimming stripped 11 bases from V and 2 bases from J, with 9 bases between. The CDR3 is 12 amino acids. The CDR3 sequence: CAPKVNTGELFF. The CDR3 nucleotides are TGTGCCCCTAAAGTCAACACCGGGGAGCTGTTTTTT. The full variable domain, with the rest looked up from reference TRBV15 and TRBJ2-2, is DAMVIQNPRYQVTQFGKPVTLSCSQTLNHNVMYWYQQKSSQAPKLLFHYYDKDFNNEADTPDNFQSRRPNTSFCFLDIRSPGLGDTAMYLCAPKVNTGELFFGEGSRLTVL.

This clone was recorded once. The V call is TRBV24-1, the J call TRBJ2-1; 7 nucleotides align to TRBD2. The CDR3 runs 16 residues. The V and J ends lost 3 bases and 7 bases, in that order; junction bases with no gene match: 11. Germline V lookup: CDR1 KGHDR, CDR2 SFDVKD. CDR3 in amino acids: CATSDRRGSRLNEQFF. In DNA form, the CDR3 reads TGTGCCACCAGTGATCGTCGCGGGAGTAGGTTGAATGAGCAGTTCTTC.

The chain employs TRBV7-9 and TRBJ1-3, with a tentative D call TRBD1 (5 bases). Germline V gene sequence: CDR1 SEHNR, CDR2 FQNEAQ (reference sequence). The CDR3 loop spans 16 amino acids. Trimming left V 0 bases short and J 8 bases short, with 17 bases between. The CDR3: CASSLADQVGGHTIYF. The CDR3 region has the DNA TGTGCCAGCAGCTTAGCGGATCAGGTGGGGGGACACACCATATATTTT.

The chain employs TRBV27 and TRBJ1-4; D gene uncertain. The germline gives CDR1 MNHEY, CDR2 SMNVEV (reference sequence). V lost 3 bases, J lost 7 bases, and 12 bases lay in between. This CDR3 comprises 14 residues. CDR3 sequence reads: CASSFVPGSEKLFF. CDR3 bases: TGTGCCAGCAGTTTTGTGCCGGGGAGTGAAAAACTGTTTTTT.

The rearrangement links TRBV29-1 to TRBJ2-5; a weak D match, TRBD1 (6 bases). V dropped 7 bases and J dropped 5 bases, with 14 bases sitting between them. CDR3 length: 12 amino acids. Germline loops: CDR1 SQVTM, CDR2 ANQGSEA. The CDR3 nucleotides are TGCAGCGCTAAGTCAGGGGAGGAGACCCAGTACTTC. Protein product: CSAKSGEETQYF. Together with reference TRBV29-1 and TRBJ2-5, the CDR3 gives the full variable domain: SAVISQKPSRDICQRGTSLTIQCQVDSQVTMMFWYRQQPGQSLTLIATANQGSEATYESGFVIDKFPISRPNLTFSTLTVSNMSPEDSSIYLCSAKSGEETQYFGPGTRLLVL.

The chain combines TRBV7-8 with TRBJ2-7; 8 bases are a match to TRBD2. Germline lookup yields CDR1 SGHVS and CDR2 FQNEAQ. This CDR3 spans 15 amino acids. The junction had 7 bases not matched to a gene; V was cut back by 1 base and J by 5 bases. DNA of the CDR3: TGTGCCAGCAGCTTAGGGGGACTAGAGGTGGACGAGCAGTACTTC. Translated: CASSLGGLEVDEQYF.

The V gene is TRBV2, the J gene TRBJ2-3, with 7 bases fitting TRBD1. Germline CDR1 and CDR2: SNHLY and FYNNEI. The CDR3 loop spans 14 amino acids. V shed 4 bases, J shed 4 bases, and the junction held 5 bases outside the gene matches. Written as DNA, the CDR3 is TGTGCCAGCAGTGTAGCACAGGGGCCAGATACGCAGTATTTT. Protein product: CASSVAQGPDTQYF.

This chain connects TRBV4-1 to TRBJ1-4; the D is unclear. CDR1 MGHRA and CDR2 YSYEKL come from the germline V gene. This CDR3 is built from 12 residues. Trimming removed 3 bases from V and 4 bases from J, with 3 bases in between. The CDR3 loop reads CASSHRNEKLFF. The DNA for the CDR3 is TGCGCCAGCAGCCATCGTAATGAAAAACTGTTTTTT.

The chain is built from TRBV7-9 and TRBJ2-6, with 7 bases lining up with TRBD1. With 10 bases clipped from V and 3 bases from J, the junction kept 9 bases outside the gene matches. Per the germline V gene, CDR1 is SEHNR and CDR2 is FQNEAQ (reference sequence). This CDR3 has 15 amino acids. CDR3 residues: CANNRGPNGANVLTF. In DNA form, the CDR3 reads TGTGCCAATAACAGGGGCCCGAATGGGGCCAACGTCCTGACTTTC.

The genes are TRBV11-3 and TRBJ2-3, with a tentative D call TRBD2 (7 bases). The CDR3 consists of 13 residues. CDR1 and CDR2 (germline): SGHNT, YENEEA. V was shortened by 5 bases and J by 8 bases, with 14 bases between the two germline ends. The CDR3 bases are TGTGCCAGCAGCACACGGGGGGCGGCTACGCAGTATTTT. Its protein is CASSTRGAATQYF.

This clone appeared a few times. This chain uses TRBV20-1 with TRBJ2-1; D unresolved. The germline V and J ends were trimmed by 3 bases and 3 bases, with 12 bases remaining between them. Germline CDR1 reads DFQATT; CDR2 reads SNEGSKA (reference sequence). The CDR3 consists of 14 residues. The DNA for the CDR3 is TGCAGTGCTAGTCCGGGTGTCGGCTACAATGAGCAGTTCTTC. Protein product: CSASPGVGYNEQFF.

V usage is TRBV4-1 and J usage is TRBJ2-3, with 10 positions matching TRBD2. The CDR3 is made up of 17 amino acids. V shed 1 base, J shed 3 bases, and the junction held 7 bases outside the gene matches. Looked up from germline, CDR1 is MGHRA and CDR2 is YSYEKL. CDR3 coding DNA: TGCGCCAGCAGCCAAGGGGGTAGCGGGGGGTTGACAGATACGCAGTATTTT. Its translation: CASSQGGSGGLTDTQYF.

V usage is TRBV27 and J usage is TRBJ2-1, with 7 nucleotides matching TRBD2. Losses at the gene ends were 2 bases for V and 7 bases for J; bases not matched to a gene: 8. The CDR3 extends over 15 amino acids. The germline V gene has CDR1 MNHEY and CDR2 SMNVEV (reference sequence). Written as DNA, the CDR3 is TGTGCCAGCAGTTTAGGGGGAGGGTCTGGTAATGAGCAGTTCTTC. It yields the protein CASSLGGGSGNEQFF.

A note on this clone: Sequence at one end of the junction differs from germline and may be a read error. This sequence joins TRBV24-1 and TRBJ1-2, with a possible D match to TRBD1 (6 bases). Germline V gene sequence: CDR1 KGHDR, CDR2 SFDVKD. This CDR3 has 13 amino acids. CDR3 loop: CATSGLSGEGYTF. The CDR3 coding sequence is TGTGCCACCAGTGGTTTGTCAGGGGAAGGCTACACCTTC.

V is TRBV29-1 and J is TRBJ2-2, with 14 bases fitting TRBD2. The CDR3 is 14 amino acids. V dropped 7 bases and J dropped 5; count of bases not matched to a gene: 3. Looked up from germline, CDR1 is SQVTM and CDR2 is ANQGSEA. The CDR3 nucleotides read TGCAGCGGACTAGCGGGAGGGCCGACCGGGGAGCTGTTTTTT. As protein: CSGLAGGPTGELFF.

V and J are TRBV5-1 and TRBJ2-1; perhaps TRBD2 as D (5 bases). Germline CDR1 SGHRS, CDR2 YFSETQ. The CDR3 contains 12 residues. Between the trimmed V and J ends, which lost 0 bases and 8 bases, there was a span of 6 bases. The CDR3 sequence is CASSLGRYEQFF. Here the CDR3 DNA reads TGCGCCAGCAGCTTGGGGAGGTATGAGCAGTTCTTC. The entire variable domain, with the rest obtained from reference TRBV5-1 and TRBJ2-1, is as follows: KAGVTQTPRYLIKTRGQQVTLSCSPISGHRSVSWYQQTPGQGLQFLFEYFSETQRNKGNFPGRFSGRQFSNSRSEMNVSTLELGDSALYLCASSLGRYEQFFGPGTRLTVL.

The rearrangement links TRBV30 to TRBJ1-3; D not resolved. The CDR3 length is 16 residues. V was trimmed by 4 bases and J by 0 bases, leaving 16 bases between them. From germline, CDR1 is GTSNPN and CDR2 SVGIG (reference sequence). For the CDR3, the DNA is TGTGCCTGGACGGAGGTGGGTTTGCACTCTGGAAACACCATATATTTT. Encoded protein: CAWTEVGLHSGNTIYF.

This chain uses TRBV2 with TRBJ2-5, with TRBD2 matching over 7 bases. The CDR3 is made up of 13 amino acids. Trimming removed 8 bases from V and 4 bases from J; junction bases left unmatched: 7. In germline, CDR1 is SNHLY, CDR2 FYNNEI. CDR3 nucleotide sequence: TGTGCCAGCGAAGAGGTAGCGGGAGAGACCCAGTACTTC. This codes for CASEEVAGETQYF.

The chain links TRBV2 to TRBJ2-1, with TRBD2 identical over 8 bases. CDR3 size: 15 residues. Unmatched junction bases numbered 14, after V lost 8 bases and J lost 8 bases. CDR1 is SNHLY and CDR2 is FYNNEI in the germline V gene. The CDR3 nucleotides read TGTGCCAGCGGAATGTACGGGGGGGCGGGCGATGAGCAGTTCTTC. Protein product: CASGMYGGAGDEQFF.

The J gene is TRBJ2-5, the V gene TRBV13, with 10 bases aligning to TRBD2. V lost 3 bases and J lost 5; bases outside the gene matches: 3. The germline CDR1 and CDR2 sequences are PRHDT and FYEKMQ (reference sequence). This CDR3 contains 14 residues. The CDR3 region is CASSFLAGAETQYF. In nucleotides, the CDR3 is TGTGCCAGCAGCTTCCTAGCGGGGGCGGAGACCCAGTACTTC. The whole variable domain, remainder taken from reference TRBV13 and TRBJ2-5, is AAGVIQSPRHLIKEKRETATLKCYPIPRHDTVYWYQQGPGQDPQFLISFYEKMQSDKGSIPDRFSAQQFSDYHSELNMSSLELGDSALYFCASSFLAGAETQYFGPGTRLLVL.

For the CDR3, the DNA is TGTGCCAGCAGCCCAGGGGGACAGCTGAACACTGAAGCTTTCTTT. Its translation is CASSPGGQLNTEAFF. This sequence joins TRBV9 and TRBJ1-1; 7 bases are shared with TRBD1. Trimming took 4 bases from V and 0 from J; bases not matched to a gene: 6. The germline V gene has CDR1 SGDLS and CDR2 YYNGEE. CDR3 length equals 15 residues.